These 12 T cell receptor beta chains share one sample of origin, sequenced in a study of neurological immune-mediated disorders (dated by TCRdb to about 2019). The meaning of the sample's time point label: longitudinal time-point 3. The library was prepared using 5' RACE. Data came from an Illumina HiSeq 2500. The public reads were reprocessed in TCRdb via fastp at Q25 and MiXCR, keeping in-frame beta chains. Records with the same CDR3 protein are collapsed into one entry carrying the most frequent genes and DNA. The sample table records around 97,000 distinct CDR3 sequences; under 14% of these occur just once. Clones ranked in the top ten supply under 4% of the sample. The specimen sequenced was PBMCs. Receptor source: a female donor with HTLV-1-associated myelopathy (HAM/TSP).

This clonotype was detected many times. This chain uses TRBV20-1 with TRBJ1-1, with a tentative D call TRBD1 (5 bases). The V gene lost 2 bases and the J gene lost 4 bases, with 14 bases spanning the gap. Germline V gene sequence: CDR1 DFQATT, CDR2 SNEGSKA (reference sequence). CDR3 length equals 14 residues. The CDR3 DNA follows: TGCAGTGCTAGACCACCGACAGCTCCCACTGAAGCTTTCTTT. It codes for CSARPPTAPTEAFF.

A note on this clonotype: One end of the junction is discordant with germline, which a read error may explain. The chain uses TRBV2 and TRBJ2-1; possibly TRBD1 for D (6 bases). The germline CDR1 and CDR2 sequences are SNHLY and FYNNEI. This CDR3 has 14 residues. This CDR3 reads CACRVRQGSNEQFF. The CDR3 DNA is TGTGCCTGCAGGGTTAGGCAGGGGTCGAATGAGCAGTTCTTC.

This clonotype appeared many times. Written as DNA, the CDR3 is TGCGCCAGCAGACCAGGGGGCGCCGGTAATTCACCCCTCCACTTT. Translated: CASRPGGAGNSPLHF. J is TRBJ1-6 and V is TRBV5-1, with 8 bases lining up with TRBD1. CDR1 is SGHRS, CDR2 YFSETQ, per germline. The CDR3 loop spans 15 amino acids. Germline trimming cut 5 bases from V and 6 bases from J; bases unmatched to any gene: 7.

This clonotype was observed many times. The chain joins TRBV20-1 to TRBJ2-7; 12 bases are a match to TRBD2. V was pared by 6 bases and J by 1 base, with 4 bases of the junction left unmatched. The germline gives CDR1 DFQATT, CDR2 SNEGSKA (reference sequence). The CDR3 has 14 amino acids. This chain's CDR3 is CSAEGLAGSYEQYF. The CDR3 DNA sequence: TGCAGTGCGGAGGGACTAGCGGGTTCCTACGAGCAGTACTTC.

This clonotype came up many times. The chain couples TRBV12-3 or TRBV12-4 to TRBJ1-5; D gene unclear. The CDR3 runs 15 residues. Trimming pared 3 bases from V and 5 bases from J, leaving 14 bases between. CDR3 sequence reads: CASSFGWGSYQPQHF. The DNA of the CDR3 is TGTGCCAGCAGTTTCGGCTGGGGTTCGTATCAGCCCCAGCATTTT.

The genes are TRBV5-1 and TRBJ2-1, with 14 bases lining up with TRBD2. This CDR3 spans 16 amino acids. Germline CDR1 reads SGHRS; CDR2 reads YFSETQ. After removal of 3 bases from V and 9 bases from J, the junction contained 8 bases not matched to a gene. CDR3 residues: CASSSGLAGVLIEQFF. The CDR3 DNA is TGCGCCAGCAGCTCGGGACTAGCGGGGGTACTTATTGAGCAGTTCTTC.

About this clonotype: The junction and the germline gene differ at one end; a read error may be behind it. The V gene is TRBV10-2, the J gene TRBJ2-2; 7 bases fit TRBD2. In germline, CDR1 is WSHSY, CDR2 SAAADI. The CDR3 loop spans 14 amino acids. CDR3 region: CASRGGGSTGEMFF. The CDR3 bases are TGCGCCAGCAGGGGCGGGGGTTCTACCGGGGAGATGTTTTTT.

There are many counts of this clonotype. This chain connects TRBV5-6 to TRBJ2-7, with a possible D match to TRBD2 (6 bases). The CDR3 covers 13 residues. Germline CDR1 and CDR2: SGHDT and YYEEEE. The V gene lost 1 base and the J gene lost 7 bases, with 12 bases spanning the gap. CDR3 in amino acids: CASSLLEGEEQYF. The DNA for the CDR3 is TGTGCCAGCAGCTTGTTGGAGGGAGAGGAGCAGTACTTC. Together with reference TRBV5-6 and TRBJ2-7, the CDR3 gives the full variable domain: DAGVTQSPTHLIKTRGQQVTLRCSPKSGHDTVSWYQQALGQGPQFIFQYYEEEERQRGNFPDRFSGHQFPNYSSELNVNALLLGDSALYLCASSLLEGEEQYFGPGTRLTVT.

This clonotype was counted many times. The V gene is TRBV5-1, the J gene TRBJ2-5, with TRBD1 matching 7 bases. CDR1 is SGHRS, CDR2 YFSETQ, per germline. The CDR3 sequence is 15 residues long. V lost 4 bases, J lost 5 bases, and 11 bases stayed unmatched. CDR3 DNA: TGCGCCAGCAGCGTCGACAGGGTGGGGGTCGAGACCCAGTACTTC. It codes for CASSVDRVGVETQYF.

The table lists this clonotype with many counts. The chain uses TRBV9 and TRBJ1-2; perhaps TRBD1 as D (6 bases). CDR1 is SGDLS, CDR2 YYNGEE, per germline. CDR3 length: 14 amino acids. V was trimmed by 3 bases and J by 2 bases, leaving 11 bases between them. DNA for the CDR3: TGTGCCAGCAGCGGCAGGGGTGGGAACTATGGCTACACCTTC. Its translation is CASSGRGGNYGYTF. Using reference TRBV9 and TRBJ1-2 for the parts outside the CDR3, the full variable domain is DSGVTQTPKHLITATGQRVTLRCSPRSGDLSVYWYQQSLDQGLQFLIQYYNGEERAKGNILERFSAQQFPDLHSELNLSSLELGDSALYFCASSGRGGNYGYTFGSGTRLTVV.

This clonotype showed up many times. This sequence joins TRBV20-1 and TRBJ2-1; 11 bases are shared with TRBD2. The CDR3 spans 14 residues. CDR1 and CDR2 (germline): DFQATT, SNEGSKA (reference sequence). The J segment lost 6 bases and the V segment lost 6 bases, leaving 7 bases of the junction unmatched. The CDR3 protein is CSATSGGLSNEQFF. CDR3 nucleotides: TGCAGTGCCACTAGCGGGGGCCTCTCCAATGAGCAGTTCTTC.

This clonotype turned up a few times. V and J are TRBV7-9 and TRBJ2-7, with D possibly being TRBD2 (6 bases). This CDR3 is built from 14 residues. The germline CDR1 and CDR2 sequences are SEHNR and FQNEAQ (reference sequence). V was clipped by 5 bases and J by 6 bases, with 17 bases between them. The CDR3 sequence is CASSPRWGVPEQYF. CDR3 nucleotides: TGTGCCAGCAGCCCGCGCTGGGGGGTCCCCGAGCAGTACTTC.